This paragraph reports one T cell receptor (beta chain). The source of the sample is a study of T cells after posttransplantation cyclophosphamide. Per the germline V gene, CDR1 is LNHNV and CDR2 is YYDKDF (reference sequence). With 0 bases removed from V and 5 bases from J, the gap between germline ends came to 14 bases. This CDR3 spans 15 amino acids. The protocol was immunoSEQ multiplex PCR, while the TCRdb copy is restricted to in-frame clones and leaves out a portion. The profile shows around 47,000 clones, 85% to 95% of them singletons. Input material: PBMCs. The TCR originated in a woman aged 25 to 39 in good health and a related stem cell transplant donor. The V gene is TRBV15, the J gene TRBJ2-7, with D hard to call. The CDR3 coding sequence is TGTGCCACCAGCAGAGATCGAGCTTACCTCCACGAGCAGTACTTC. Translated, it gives CATSRDRAYLHEQYF.